This note documents a single T cell receptor beta chain sequence. Original processing methods: Quantification of nucleated cells was approximated via reference gene primer amplification. Generated by immunoSEQ multiplex PCR, the TCRdb table keeps only in-frame clones and is missing some. The V and J calls and clone size come from that table; D and trimming were worked out from the DNA. The data contain 72,000 or so clones, around 83% of them singletons. The V and J ends lost 4 bases and 2 bases respectively, with 5 bases between them. CDR1 is SGDLS, CDR2 YYNGEE, per germline. CDR3 length: 12 amino acids. This sample is drawn from a study of blood T cell repertoires in COVID-19. Turning to the study itself: Samples taken during acute and convalescent COVID-19 were collected in the United States, Italy and Spain. From T cells, B-cell-depleted T cells, or PBMCs came the material, which was cDNA or gDNA.

This clonotype originated in a woman older than 75 with active or convalescent COVID-19. The chain carries TRBV9 and TRBJ2-3; D remains unclear. Input material: peripheral blood. CDR3: CASSPVTDTQYF. The CDR3 region has the DNA TGTGCCAGCAGCCCCGTCACAGATACGCAGTATTTT. The variable domain in full, completed from reference TRBV9 and TRBJ2-3, reads DSGVTQTPKHLITATGQRVTLRCSPRSGDLSVYWYQQSLDQGLQFLIQYYNGEERAKGNILERFSAQQFPDLHSELNLSSLELGDSALYFCASSPVTDTQYFGPGTRLTVL.